Below, 26 T cell receptor beta chains from the same sample are listed, as sequenced in a study of CD8 T cells in ankylosing spondylitis. The study's findings and limits: Ankylosing spondylitis blood appeared to be characterized by a TCR beta motif of about 8 highly homologous variants.

These receptors have no known antigen. TCRdb used MiXCR to reprocess the 5' RACE reads, holding one entry per CDR3 protein. The sample includes 700,000 or so distinct CDR3 sequences, around 17% of them seen just once. Sequenced: blood, either unsorted or a sorted T cell fraction (not recorded which). The receptors were gathered from a male donor with ankylosing spondylitis.

The chain has TRBV7-3 and TRBJ2-1; TRBD2 matches at 11 bases. This CDR3 region has 16 residues. Germline CDR1 and CDR2: SGHTA and FQGTGA. J lost 7 bases, V lost 5 bases, and 10 bases had no gene match. In DNA, the CDR3 is TGTGCCAGCAGCCCCACCCTCTTAGCGGGGGGGAATGAGCAGTTCTTC. Encoded protein: CASSPTLLAGGNEQFF.

This clonotype was counted only a few times. This chain joins TRBV7-9 and TRBJ2-3, with 10 bases that match TRBD2. The germline V gene has CDR1 SEHNR and CDR2 FQNEAQ (reference sequence). The CDR3 consists of 14 residues. V shed 4 bases and J 4 bases; nucleotides not matched to a gene: 2. The CDR3 protein is CASSYSGGPDTQYF. The CDR3 DNA follows: TGTGCCAGCAGCTATAGCGGGGGGCCAGATACGCAGTATTTT. The full variable domain, with the rest looked up from reference TRBV7-9 and TRBJ2-3, is DTGVSQNPRHKITKRGQNVTFRCDPISEHNRLYWYRQTLGQGPEFLTYFQNEAQLEKSRLLSDRFSAERPKGSFSTLEIQRTEQGDSAMYLCASSYSGGPDTQYFGPGTRLTVL.

This clonotype is a singleton in its sample. The chain is built from TRBV7-9 and TRBJ2-1; the match to TRBD1 covers 9 bases. Germline V CDR1 and CDR2: SEHNR, FQNEAQ (reference sequence). After removal of 1 base from V and 7 bases from J, the junction contained 8 bases not matched to a gene. There are 16 residues in the CDR3. DNA for the CDR3: TGTGCCAGCAGCTTAGGGGGACAGGGACTGTGGAATGAGCAGTTCTTC. Amino acid sequence: CASSLGGQGLWNEQFF.

The chain has TRBV7-2 and TRBJ1-4; perhaps TRBD1 as D (5 bases). CDR1 and CDR2 from the germline V gene are SGHTA and FQGNSA. V was trimmed by 4 bases and J by 0 bases, leaving 12 bases between them. This CDR3 spans 16 amino acids. The CDR3 sequence is CASSSTGLATNEKLFF. The CDR3 region has the DNA TGTGCCAGCAGCTCTACAGGATTAGCAACTAATGAAAAACTGTTTTTT.

This clonotype has at least ten counts. The chain couples TRBV20-1 to TRBJ2-5; D uncertain. Trimming took 1 base from V and 3 from J, leaving 18 bases between them. The CDR3 contains 16 residues. Germline V gene data show CDR1 as DFQATT and CDR2 as SNEGSKA (reference sequence). The CDR3 spells CSARGTWGGREETQYF. CDR3 nucleotide sequence: TGCAGTGCTAGAGGAACGTGGGGTGGACGTGAAGAGACCCAGTACTTC.

This clonotype is medium-sized (0.01 to 0.1%) within its sample. The chain joins TRBV12-3 or TRBV12-4 to TRBJ2-3, with D unresolved. The CDR3 extends over 11 amino acids. V lost 2 bases and J lost 5, with 2 bases in between. The CDR3: CASSLQDTQYF. The CDR3 region has the DNA TGTGCCAGCAGTTTACAAGATACGCAGTATTTT.

This chain connects TRBV5-1 to TRBJ2-2, with 10 bases that match TRBD2. The CDR3 loop spans 16 amino acids. The J segment lost 3 bases and the V segment lost 1 base, leaving 3 bases of the junction unmatched. Germline-derived CDR1 and CDR2 are SGHRS and YFSETQ. The CDR3 loop is CASSLWTSGYTGELFF. As DNA, the CDR3 is TGCGCCAGCAGCTTGTGGACTAGCGGATACACCGGGGAGCTGTTTTTT.

This clonotype appeared a single time. One junction end does not reproduce the germline sequence, and a read error may be involved. The gene calls are TRBV12-3 or TRBV12-4 and TRBJ2-5, with D perhaps TRBD2 (6 bases). The CDR3 runs to 15 residues. CDR3 DNA: TGTGCCAGCAGTTTACGGGGGTTAGCCCAAGGGACCCAGTACTTC. This encodes CASSLRGLAQGTQYF.

The chain combines TRBV27 with TRBJ2-7; a weak D match, TRBD2 (5 bases). Trimming stripped 2 bases from V and 3 bases from J, with 11 bases between. The CDR3 is made up of 14 amino acids. Germline CDR1 and CDR2: MNHEY and SMNVEV (reference sequence). The CDR3 is CASSLGRAGYEQYF. The CDR3 nucleotides read TGTGCCAGCAGTTTAGGCCGGGCGGGCTACGAGCAGTACTTC.

This clonotype showed up just a few times. The chain joins TRBV5-1 to TRBJ2-1; TRBD2 is a possible D gene (5 bases). In germline, CDR1 is SGHRS, CDR2 YFSETQ. V was shortened by 4 bases and J by 1 base, with 12 bases between the two germline ends. There are 15 residues in the CDR3. DNA of the CDR3: TGCGCCAGCAGCGCCGACGGACTGTCCTACAATGAGCAGTTCTTC. Its translation is CASSADGLSYNEQFF.

This clonotype was counted between two and nine times. This chain links TRBV5-5 with TRBJ2-2; D possibly corresponds to TRBD1 (6 bases). The CDR3 extends over 16 amino acids. V dropped 1 base and J dropped 2 bases, with 12 bases sitting between them. Germline values: CDR1 SGHKS, CDR2 YYEKEE (reference sequence). The CDR3 region is CASSLIQGTNTGELFF. As DNA, the CDR3 is TGTGCCAGCAGCTTGATTCAGGGGACCAACACCGGGGAGCTGTTTTTT. The whole variable domain, filled in from reference TRBV5-5 and TRBJ2-2, reads DAGVTQSPTHLIKTRGQQVTLRCSPISGHKSVSWYQQVLGQGPQFIFQYYEKEERGRGNFPDRFSARQFPNYSSELNVNALLLGDSALYLCASSLIQGTNTGELFFGEGSRLTVL.

The chain has TRBV9 and TRBJ2-3; a possible D gene is TRBD2 (6 bases). The CDR3 has 15 residues. V lost 0 bases and J 4 bases, leaving 12 bases between the germline ends. Germline V gene sequence: CDR1 SGDLS, CDR2 YYNGEE. Here the CDR3 reads CASSVVGGVADTQYF. CDR3 coding DNA: TGTGCCAGCAGCGTAGTGGGCGGGGTGGCAGATACGCAGTATTTT.

The J gene is TRBJ2-1, the V gene TRBV7-2, with D perhaps assigned TRBD1 or TRBD2 (5 bases each). With 3 bases removed from V and 0 bases from J, the gap between germline ends came to 12 bases. The CDR3 is 16 amino acids. Per the germline V gene, CDR1 is SGHTA and CDR2 is FQGNSA. The CDR3 is CASSFQRDLSYNEQFF. The CDR3, as DNA: TGTGCCAGCAGCTTCCAAAGGGACCTCTCCTACAATGAGCAGTTCTTC.

This clonotype turned up a few times. The chain carries TRBV27 and TRBJ1-5, with D perhaps matching TRBD1 (5 bases). Trimming stripped 2 bases from V and 4 bases from J, with 15 bases between. Germline-derived CDR1 and CDR2 are MNHEY and SMNVEV (reference sequence). The CDR3 totals 16 residues. The DNA for the CDR3 is TGTGCCAGCAGTTTAAAGTCGGGGGTGGGGAATCAGCCCCAGCATTTT. This codes for CASSLKSGVGNQPQHF.

This clonotype showed up many times. This rearrangement joins TRBV12-3 or TRBV12-4 to TRBJ1-5, with D hard to call. Trimming took off 1 base at V and 3 bases at J, with 4 bases between the two ends. CDR3 length: 13 amino acids. DNA for the CDR3: TGTGCCAGCAGTTTAGGGTTCAATCAGCCCCAGCATTTT. This sequence encodes CASSLGFNQPQHF.

This clonotype was recorded a few times. This chain uses TRBV7-9 with TRBJ2-3; TRBD2 matches at 7 bases. The germline gives CDR1 SEHNR, CDR2 FQNEAQ (reference sequence). CDR3 length: 16 amino acids. V was clipped by 5 bases and J by 0 bases; unmatched bases: 8. CDR3 amino acids: CASSPRSGVSTDTQYF. DNA for the CDR3: TGTGCCAGCAGCCCAAGGAGCGGGGTTAGCACAGATACGCAGTATTTT.

The rearrangement joins TRBV6-5 to TRBJ2-7, with 7 bases that match TRBD2. CDR3 length: 14 residues. The ends lost 2 bases at V and 5 bases at J; junction bases unmatched: 6. Germline CDR1 reads MNHEY; CDR2 reads SVGAGI. As DNA, the CDR3 is TGTGCCAGCAGTTACGAGCGGGATTTTAACGAGCAGTACTTC. Its translation is CASSYERDFNEQYF.

This clonotype was seen only a few times. This chain uses TRBV6-4 with TRBJ2-1; D is uncertain. CDR3 length equals 13 residues. CDR1 and CDR2 from the germline V gene are MRHNA and SNTAGT. V shed 3 bases and J shed 9 bases, with 12 bases lying between them. This chain's CDR3 is CASSENRRAEQFF. The CDR3 coding sequence is TGTGCCAGCAGTGAGAATAGAAGGGCTGAGCAGTTCTTC.

The CDR3 DNA follows: TGTGCCAGCAGCTTGGGCGGGGCATCTGGGGCTGAAGCTTTCTTT. Its protein product is CASSLGGASGAEAFF. The rearrangement links TRBV7-9 to TRBJ1-1, with a tentative D call TRBD1 (5 bases). CDR1 SEHNR and CDR2 FQNEAQ come from the germline V gene (reference sequence). Trimming cost V 3 bases and J 6 bases, with 17 bases left between them. This CDR3 comprises 15 residues.

The chain recombines TRBV29-1 with TRBJ2-1; 9 bases are shared with TRBD2. The CDR3 covers 13 residues. Unmatched junction bases numbered 4, after V lost 7 bases and J lost 3 bases. The germline CDR1 and CDR2 sequences are SQVTM and ANQGSEA. In DNA, the CDR3 is TGCAGCGACCGGACTAGCGACTACAATGAGCAGTTCTTC. Translated, it gives CSDRTSDYNEQFF.

The CDR3 DNA follows: TGTGCCATCGCTAGCGGGAAACTCTCTGAGCAGTTCTTC. Protein product: CAIASGKLSEQFF. The chain employs TRBV6-6 and TRBJ2-1; TRBD2 matches 9 bases. V trimming: 10 bases; J trimming: 9 bases; junction bases outside the gene matches: 10. The germline CDR1 and CDR2 sequences are MNHNY and SVGAGI (reference sequence). This CDR3 is 13 amino acids long.

This clonotype was seen more than once but under ten times. The chain joins TRBV4-1 to TRBJ1-1; tentative D call: TRBD1 (5 bases). Trimming removed 0 bases at V and 5 bases at J, with 16 bases between. This CDR3 contains 16 residues. Germline CDR1 is MGHRA and CDR2 is YSYEKL. CDR3 loop: CASSQDSGQGHTEAFF. The CDR3 nucleotides read TGCGCCAGCAGCCAAGATAGCGGGCAGGGTCATACTGAAGCTTTCTTT.

This chain uses TRBV5-1 with TRBJ2-5; 12 bases agree with TRBD1. V lost 3 bases to trimming and J lost 3 bases; unmatched junction nucleotides: 3. Germline assignment: CDR1 SGHRS and CDR2 YFSETQ. The CDR3 totals 15 residues. The CDR3 region is CASSSGTGGEETQYF. The CDR3 nucleotides read TGCGCCAGCAGCTCCGGGACAGGGGGCGAAGAGACCCAGTACTTC.

The chain joins TRBV5-1 to TRBJ1-1, with a possible D match to TRBD1 (5 bases). CDR3 length: 14 amino acids. Germline-derived CDR1 and CDR2 are SGHRS and YFSETQ. V lost 4 bases and J lost 3, with 13 bases in between. The CDR3 here is CASSRSTGDTEAFF. The CDR3 coding sequence is TGCGCCAGCAGCAGGAGTACGGGGGACACTGAAGCTTTCTTT.

This clonotype appeared a few times. The chain combines TRBV27 with TRBJ1-1; perhaps TRBD1 as D (5 bases). Trimming removed 6 bases from V and 5 bases from J, with 22 bases in between. CDR1 is MNHEY and CDR2 is SMNVEV in the germline V gene (reference sequence). CDR3 length: 16 residues. This CDR3 is CASSNYPGFDLTEAFF. In DNA, the CDR3 is TGTGCCAGCAGCAACTACCCAGGGTTCGATTTGACTGAAGCTTTCTTT.

The chain uses TRBV12-3 or TRBV12-4 and TRBJ2-4; D ambiguous. The CDR3 is 13 residues long. V was cut by 3 bases and J by 7 bases, with 10 bases left in between. Written as DNA, the CDR3 is TGTGCCAGCAGTTTTGCCCCCGTTAACATTCAGTACTTC. Translation gives CASSFAPVNIQYF.